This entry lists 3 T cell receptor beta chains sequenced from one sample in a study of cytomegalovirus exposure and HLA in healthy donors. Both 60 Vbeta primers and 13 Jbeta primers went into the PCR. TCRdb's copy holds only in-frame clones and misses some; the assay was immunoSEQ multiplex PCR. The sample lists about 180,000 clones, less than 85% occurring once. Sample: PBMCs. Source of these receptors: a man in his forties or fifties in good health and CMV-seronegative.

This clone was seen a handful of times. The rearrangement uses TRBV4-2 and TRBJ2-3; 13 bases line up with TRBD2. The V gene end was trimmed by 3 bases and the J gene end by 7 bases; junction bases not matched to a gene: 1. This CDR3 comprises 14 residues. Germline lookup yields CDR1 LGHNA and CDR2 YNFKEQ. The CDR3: CASSHGTSGNTQYF. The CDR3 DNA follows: TGTGCCAGCAGCCACGGGACTAGCGGGAATACGCAGTATTTT.

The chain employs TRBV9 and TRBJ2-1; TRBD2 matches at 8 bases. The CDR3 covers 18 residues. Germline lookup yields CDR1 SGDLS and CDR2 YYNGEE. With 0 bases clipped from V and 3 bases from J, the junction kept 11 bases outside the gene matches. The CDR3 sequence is CASSVGGGGAGVYNEQFF. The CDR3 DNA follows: TGTGCCAGCAGCGTAGGAGGGGGGGGAGCGGGAGTCTACAATGAGCAGTTCTTC.

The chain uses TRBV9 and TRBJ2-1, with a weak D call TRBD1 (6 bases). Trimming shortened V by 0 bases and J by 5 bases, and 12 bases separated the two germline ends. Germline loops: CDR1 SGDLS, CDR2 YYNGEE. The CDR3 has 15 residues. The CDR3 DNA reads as TGTGCCAGCAGCGTAGGGGCAGGGGAGAACAATGAGCAGTTCTTC. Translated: CASSVGAGENNEQFF.